The T cell receptor (beta chain) under discussion was sequenced for a study of monozygotic twins with inflammatory bowel disease. The authors drew 2.5 to 3 ml of blood from each donor. Skipping T cell sorting, the study isolated total RNA directly from whole blood. The germline V gene has CDR1 MNHEY and CDR2 SVGEGT. CDR3 size: 15 residues. On this clonotype itself: The antigen is unknown.

Study findings and constraints: Support for a single strong signal or clonotype associated with IBD was absent.

TCRdb reprocessed the 5' RACE reads, keeping one entry per CDR3 protein, no DNA. The sample totals about 300,000 distinct CDR3 sequences. This sequence joins TRBV6-2 or TRBV6-3 and TRBJ1-5; TCRdb reports TRBD1, a call that lacks DNA to check it against. Sequencing was carried out using blood. The clonotype comes from a human donor with ulcerative colitis or Crohn's disease, or a healthy co-twin of an affected twin (not recorded which). The CDR3 region is CASSRPGQGYQPQHF.